This TCR beta chain comes out of a study of blood T cell repertoires in COVID-19. The authors' processing: Quantification of nucleated cells was approximated via reference gene primer amplification. Assay: immunoSEQ multiplex PCR; the TCRdb copy retains only in-frame clones and omits some. That table furnishes V, J and clone size, whereas the DNA furnished D and trimming. The table shows approximately 250,000 clones, with approximately 85% occurring only once. Cohorts were determined from participant-reported clinical history. The sequence was obtained from a woman aged 30 to 39 who had recovered from COVID-19. The sequenced sample consisted of PBMCs or T cells enriched from blood (not recorded which).

CDR3 nucleotides: TGTGCCAGCAGCTTTTCGGTTATCTGGGGGCAGGGAACTGAAGCTTTCTTT. Amino acid sequence: CASSFSVIWGQGTEAFF. The chain couples TRBV11-3 to TRBJ1-1, with D possibly matching TRBD1 (6 bases). V lost 3 bases and J lost 5, with 22 bases in between. The germline CDR1 and CDR2 sequences are SGHNT and YENEEA. CDR3 length: 17 residues.